These T cell receptor beta chains were read from a single sample in a study of cytomegalovirus exposure and HLA in healthy donors. Produced via immunoSEQ multiplex PCR; TCRdb's table is partial and in-frame only. The data hold about 50,000 clones, with about three quarters observed a single time. The sample consisted of PBMCs. These receptors originate from a man aged 25 to 40 in good health and CMV-seropositive. The conserved cysteine and the conserved F or W are not part of the CDR3 here. Fields, in order: V gene, CDR3 length, clone size, CDR3 protein. Size is omitted from some rows. Given values are once, few, many or a class for expanded clones.

>TRBV5-1|12|few
ASSPGTKNTEAF
>TRBV6-1|13|once
ASSPGQGSTDTQY
>TRBV2|11|.
ASSFRDSYEQY
>TRBV28|13|.
ASSRGGASTDTQY
>TRBV5-4|13|.
ASSTRDRVANVLT
>TRBV2|13|.
ASSLAGTGDQPQH
>TRBV5-1|12|.
ASSLAPAAYEQY
>TRBV7-6|14|.
ASSLSARGAYNEQF
>TRBV6-5|11|.
ASRGGDTGELF
>TRBV7-8|14|.
ASSPSPTGDNQPQH
>TRBV27|11|.
ASSLQGKYEQY
>TRBV9|13|.
ASSASGTGREKLF
>TRBV7-9|14|.
ASSPGQVLSGNTIY
>TRBV23-1|15|.
ASSRGICKPFYQPQH
>TRBV9|12|.
ASSDTGDLYGYT
>TRBV18|15|few
ASSPDRWEVSNSPLH
>TRBV4-2|14|.
ASSQELGQGSYEQY
>TRBV5-6|9|.
ASSLNSEQY
>TRBV30|11|.
AWTRERNTEAF
>TRBV6-5|12|.
ASRGTGTNEKLF
>TRBV30|9|once
AWSVMGAQF
>TRBV11-2|14|.
ASSLDLGRVNTEAF